Detailed here is one T cell receptor beta chain. Its specificity is not known. The CDR3 consists of 17 residues. Trimming at V came to 4 bases and at J to 1 base, leaving 9 bases not matched to a gene. Per the germline V gene, CDR1 is MGHRA and CDR2 is YSYEKL. Everyone who donated was a healthy bone marrow donor. The sample belongs to a study of cytomegalovirus exposure and HLA in healthy donors. The PCR employed 60 Vbeta primers together with 13 Jbeta primers. Sequencing used immunoSEQ multiplex PCR; TCRdb keeps in-frame clones, though not all of them. This sample carries roughly 76,000 clones, with 2.4% going to the ten biggest clones. Study findings and constraints: A later analysis, which compared TCR beta chains of equal frequency, found the HLA-associated ones more clonally expanded. Likely technical artifact: a cluster of highly shared sequence variants.

The receptor comes from a female donor in good health and CMV-seropositive. The chain is built from TRBV4-1 and TRBJ2-1; 8 bases agree with TRBD2. The sequenced sample was PBMCs. CDR3 coding DNA: TGCGCCAGCAGCCCCTGGCGTAGCGGGGATTCCTACAATGAGCAGTTCTTC. This sequence encodes CASSPWRSGDSYNEQFF.